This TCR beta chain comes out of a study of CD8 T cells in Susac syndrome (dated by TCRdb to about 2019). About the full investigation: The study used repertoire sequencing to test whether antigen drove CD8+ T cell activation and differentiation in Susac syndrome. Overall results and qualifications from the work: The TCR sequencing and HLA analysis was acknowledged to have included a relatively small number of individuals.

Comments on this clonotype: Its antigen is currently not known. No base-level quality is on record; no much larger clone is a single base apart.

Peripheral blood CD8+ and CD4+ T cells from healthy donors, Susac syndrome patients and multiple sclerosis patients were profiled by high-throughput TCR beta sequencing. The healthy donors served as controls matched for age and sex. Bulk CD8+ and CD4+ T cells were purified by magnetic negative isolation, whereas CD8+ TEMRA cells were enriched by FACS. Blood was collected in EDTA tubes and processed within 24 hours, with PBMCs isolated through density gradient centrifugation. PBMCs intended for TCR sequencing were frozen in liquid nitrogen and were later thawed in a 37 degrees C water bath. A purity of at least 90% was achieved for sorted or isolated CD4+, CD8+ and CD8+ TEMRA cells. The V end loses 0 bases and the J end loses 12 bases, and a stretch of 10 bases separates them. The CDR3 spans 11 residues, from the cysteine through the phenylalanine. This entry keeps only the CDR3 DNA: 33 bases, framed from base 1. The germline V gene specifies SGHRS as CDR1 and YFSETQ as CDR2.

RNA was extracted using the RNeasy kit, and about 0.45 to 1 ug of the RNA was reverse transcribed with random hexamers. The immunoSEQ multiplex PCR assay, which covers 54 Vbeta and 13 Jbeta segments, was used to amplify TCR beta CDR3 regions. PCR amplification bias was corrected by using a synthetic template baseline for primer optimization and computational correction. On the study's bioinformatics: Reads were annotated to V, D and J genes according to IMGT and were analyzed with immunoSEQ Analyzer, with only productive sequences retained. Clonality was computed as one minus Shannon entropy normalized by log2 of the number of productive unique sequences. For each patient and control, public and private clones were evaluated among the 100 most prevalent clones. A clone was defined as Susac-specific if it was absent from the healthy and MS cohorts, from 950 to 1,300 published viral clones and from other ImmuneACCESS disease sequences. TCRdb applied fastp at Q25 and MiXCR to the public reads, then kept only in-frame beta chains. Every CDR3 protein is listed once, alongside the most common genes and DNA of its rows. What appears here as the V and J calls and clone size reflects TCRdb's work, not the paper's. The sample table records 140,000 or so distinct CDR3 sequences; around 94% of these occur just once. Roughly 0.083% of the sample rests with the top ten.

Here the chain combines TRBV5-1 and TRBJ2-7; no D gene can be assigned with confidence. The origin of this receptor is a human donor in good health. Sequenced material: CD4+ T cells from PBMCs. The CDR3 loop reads CASSLVGGAYF. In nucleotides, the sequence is TGCGCCAGCAGCTTGGTGGGCGGAGCGTACTTC.